A single sample is the source of the 9 T cell receptor beta chains below, sequenced in a study of cytomegalovirus exposure and HLA in healthy donors. This PCR relied on a set of 60 Vbeta primers and 13 Jbeta primers. Assay: immunoSEQ multiplex PCR; the TCRdb copy retains only in-frame clones and omits some. The sample holds fewer than 55,000 clones, about 60% seen once. Sequenced: PBMCs. These receptors were taken from a man aged 60 to 69 in good health and CMV-seropositive.

V usage is TRBV6-5 and J usage is TRBJ1-2; TRBD1 might be the D (6 bases). This CDR3 comprises 12 residues. Germline V lookup: CDR1 MNHEY, CDR2 SVGAGI. V lost 6 bases, J lost 4 bases, and 9 bases lay in between. CDR3 protein: CASSQTGYGYTF. DNA of the CDR3: TGTGCCAGCAGCCAGACAGGCTATGGCTACACCTTC.

This clone was observed a handful of times. In DNA form, the CDR3 reads TGCAGTGCGCTGCTAGCGGGAGGGCCATTCTTC. Its translation: CSALLAGGPFF. The rearrangement uses TRBV20-1 and TRBJ2-1; 12 bases match TRBD2. V trimming: 6 bases; J trimming: 16 bases; junction bases outside the gene matches: 7. Germline V gene lookup returns CDR1 DFQATT and CDR2 SNEGSKA (reference sequence). The CDR3 is made up of 11 amino acids.

V and J are TRBV7-2 and TRBJ2-4; D remains unclear. Germline CDR1 and CDR2: SGHTA and FQGNSA. The CDR3 contains 14 residues. Trimming shortened V by 5 bases and J by 7 bases, and 15 bases separated the two germline ends. Here the CDR3 reads CASSPRRDGNIQYF. The CDR3 DNA reads as TGTGCCAGCAGCCCCCGGCGAGACGGGAACATTCAGTACTTC.

The J gene is TRBJ2-2, the V gene TRBV5-4; 11 bases line up with TRBD1. The germline CDR1 and CDR2 sequences are SGHNT and YYREEE (reference sequence). The trim removed 4 bases at V and 4 bases at J, leaving 9 bases unmatched. The length of the CDR3 is 17 residues. Here the CDR3 DNA reads TGTGCCAGCAGCCGTGTCGGACAGGGGGCGACCACCGGGGAGCTGTTTTTT. Its protein is CASSRVGQGATTGELFF.

The genes are TRBV30 and TRBJ2-2, with D unclear. Between the trimmed V and J ends, which lost 4 bases and 3 bases, there was a span of 3 bases. This CDR3 region has 11 residues. Germline CDR1 is GTSNPN and CDR2 is SVGIG (reference sequence). The CDR3 region has the DNA TGTGCCTGGACAGACACCGGGGAGCTGTTTTTT. Translation: CAWTDTGELFF.

The chain couples TRBV6-4 to TRBJ1-2; D gene uncertain. The CDR3 has 16 amino acids. Trimming pared 0 bases from V and 4 bases from J, leaving 15 bases between. CDR1 is MRHNA and CDR2 is SNTAGT in the germline V gene. CDR3 region: CASSDSSKGVSYGYTF. The CDR3 DNA reads TGTGCCAGCAGTGACTCGAGCAAGGGAGTAAGCTATGGCTACACCTTC.

V is TRBV9 and J is TRBJ2-7, with 8 nucleotides matching TRBD1. The germline gives CDR1 SGDLS, CDR2 YYNGEE. The CDR3 covers 14 residues. V trimming: 3 bases; J trimming: 3 bases; junction bases outside the gene matches: 5. CDR3 loop: CASSAGQGNYEQYF. The CDR3 region has the DNA TGTGCCAGCAGCGCAGGACAGGGTAACTACGAGCAGTACTTC.

Of note for this clone: The junction does not match germline at one end; this may be a read error. The same CDR3 arises from other DNA sequences in this sample as well. The V gene is TRBV20-1, the J gene TRBJ1-2, with 9 bases aligning to TRBD1. The CDR3 covers 11 residues. Germline V CDR1 and CDR2: DFQATT, SNEGSKA (reference sequence). The CDR3 reads CGTGIDYGYTF. The CDR3 DNA reads as TGTGGGACAGGGATCGACTACGGCTACACCTTC.

This clone turned up a few times. The V call is TRBV6-5, the J call TRBJ1-2, with 7 bases matching TRBD1. V lost 6 bases, J lost 8 bases, and 15 bases stayed unmatched. CDR1 MNHEY and CDR2 SVGAGI come from the germline V gene. The CDR3 sequence is 15 residues long. CDR3: CASSRFPTGSEGYTF. CDR3 in DNA: TGTGCCAGCAGCCGGTTCCCGACAGGGTCGGAGGGCTACACCTTC.